This T cell receptor beta chain was identified during a study of response to subunit inactivated influenza vaccine. CDR3 length: 14 residues. V was pared by 4 bases and J by 7 bases, with 16 bases between. Each CDR3 protein gets one entry after TCRdb re-called the RT-PCR reads with MiXCR. This sample carries about 300,000 distinct CDR3 sequences, about a fifth of them seen once, and the ten largest clones take roughly 10%. In regard to this clonotype: Its antigen is still unknown.

Whole-study results and caveats: It was suggested by the authors that few new T cells are recruited by each seasonal influenza vaccination.

This clonotype was obtained from a man aged 45 to 75 who received an inactivated influenza vaccine. The chain uses TRBV12-3 or TRBV12-4 and TRBJ1-2; no reliable D call. The sample was PBMCs from blood, taken less than 22 months after vaccination. The CDR3 protein is CASSSGPFVGGYTF. CDR3 DNA sequence: TGTGCCAGCAGTTCCGGACCTTTCGTGGGTGGCTACACCTTC.